What follows are 2 T cell receptor beta chains derived from one specimen sequenced in a study of shared clonotypes between healthy human individuals. Clones were read by immunoSEQ multiplex PCR, and TCRdb kept only the in-frame ones, dropping some. The sample yields hundreds of thousands of clones, about 74% seen once. The sample was memory CD4+ T cells sorted from blood. The sample's subset: CD45RA-negative fraction. These receptors came from a woman in her twenties or thirties in good health.

This chain joins TRBV7-9 and TRBJ2-3; no clear D gene. This CDR3 has 13 residues. V lost 4 bases and J 0 bases, leaving 5 bases between the germline ends. Germline CDR1 reads SEHNR; CDR2 reads FQNEAQ (reference sequence). The chain's CDR3 is CASSSPSTDTQYF. CDR3 DNA sequence: TGTGCCAGCAGCTCTCCAAGCACAGATACGCAGTATTTT.

The chain is built from TRBV6-5 and TRBJ2-3; TRBD2 is a possible D gene (6 bases). Trimming removed 6 bases at V and 3 bases at J, with 16 bases between. CDR3 length: 15 amino acids. From germline, CDR1 is MNHEY and CDR2 SVGAGI. DNA for the CDR3: TGTGCCAGCAGCAAGGGGAGGAGAAATACAGATACGCAGTATTTT. It codes for CASSKGRRNTDTQYF.